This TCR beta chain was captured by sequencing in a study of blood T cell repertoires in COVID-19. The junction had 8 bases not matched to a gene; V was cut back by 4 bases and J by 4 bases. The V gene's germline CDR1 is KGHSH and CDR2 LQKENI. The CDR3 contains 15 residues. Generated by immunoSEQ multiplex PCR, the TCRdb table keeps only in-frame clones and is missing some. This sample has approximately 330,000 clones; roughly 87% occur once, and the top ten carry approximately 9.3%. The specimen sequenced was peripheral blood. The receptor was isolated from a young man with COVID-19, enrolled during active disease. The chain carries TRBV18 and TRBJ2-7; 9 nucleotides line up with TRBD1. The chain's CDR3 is CASSRLGQGQYEQYF. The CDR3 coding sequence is TGTGCCAGCTCACGATTAGGACAGGGGCAGTACGAGCAGTACTTC.